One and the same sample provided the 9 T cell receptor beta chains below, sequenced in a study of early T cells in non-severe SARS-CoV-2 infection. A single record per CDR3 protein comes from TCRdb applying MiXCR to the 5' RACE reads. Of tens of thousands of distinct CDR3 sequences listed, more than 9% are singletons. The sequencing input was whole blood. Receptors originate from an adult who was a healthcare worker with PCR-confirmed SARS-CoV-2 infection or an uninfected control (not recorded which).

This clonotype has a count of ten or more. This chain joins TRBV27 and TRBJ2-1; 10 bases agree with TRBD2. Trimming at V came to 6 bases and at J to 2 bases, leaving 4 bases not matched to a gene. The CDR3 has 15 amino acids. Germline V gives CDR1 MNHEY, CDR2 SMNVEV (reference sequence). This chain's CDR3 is CASSPGTSAYNEQFF. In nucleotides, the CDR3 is TGTGCCAGCAGCCCCGGGACTAGCGCCTACAATGAGCAGTTCTTC.

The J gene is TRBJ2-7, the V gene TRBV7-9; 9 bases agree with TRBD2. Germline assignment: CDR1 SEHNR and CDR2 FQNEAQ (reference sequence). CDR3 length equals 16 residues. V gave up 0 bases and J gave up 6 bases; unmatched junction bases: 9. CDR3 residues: CASSLAIDQRGVEQYF. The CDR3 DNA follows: TGTGCCAGCAGCTTAGCGATCGACCAGCGGGGGGTCGAGCAGTACTTC.

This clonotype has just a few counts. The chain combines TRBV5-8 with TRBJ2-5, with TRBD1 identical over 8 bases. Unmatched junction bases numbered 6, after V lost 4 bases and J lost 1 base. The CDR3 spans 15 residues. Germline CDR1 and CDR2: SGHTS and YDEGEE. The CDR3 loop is CASSPDRVLQETQYF. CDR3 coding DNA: TGTGCCAGCAGCCCGGACAGGGTCCTCCAAGAGACCCAGTACTTC.

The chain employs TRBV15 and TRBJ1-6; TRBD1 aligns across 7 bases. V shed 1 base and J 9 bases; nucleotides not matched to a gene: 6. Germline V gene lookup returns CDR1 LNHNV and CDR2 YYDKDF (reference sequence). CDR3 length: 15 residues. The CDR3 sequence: CATSRAQSGGSPLHF. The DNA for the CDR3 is TGTGCCACCAGCAGAGCACAGTCAGGGGGTTCACCCCTCCACTTT.

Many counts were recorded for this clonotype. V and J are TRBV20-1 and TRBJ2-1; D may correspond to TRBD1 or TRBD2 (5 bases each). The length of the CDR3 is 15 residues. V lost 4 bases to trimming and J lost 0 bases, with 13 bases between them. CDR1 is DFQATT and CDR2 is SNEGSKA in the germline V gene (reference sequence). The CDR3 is CSATRDRSSYNEQFF. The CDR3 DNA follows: TGCAGTGCTACACGGGACCGAAGCTCCTACAATGAGCAGTTCTTC.

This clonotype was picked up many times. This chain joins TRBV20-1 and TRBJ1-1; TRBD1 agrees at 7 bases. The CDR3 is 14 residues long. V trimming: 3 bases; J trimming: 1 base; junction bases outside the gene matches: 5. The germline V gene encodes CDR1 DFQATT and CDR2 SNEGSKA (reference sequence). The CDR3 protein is CSASPGQANTEAFF. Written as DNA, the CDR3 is TGCAGTGCTAGTCCCGGACAGGCGAACACTGAAGCTTTCTTT.

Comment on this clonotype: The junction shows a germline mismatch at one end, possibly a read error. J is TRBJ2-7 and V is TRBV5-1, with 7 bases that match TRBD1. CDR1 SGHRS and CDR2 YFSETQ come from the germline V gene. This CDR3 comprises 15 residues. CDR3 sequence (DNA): TGCGCCAGCAGCCCGGACAGGATCGGTGAACGAAGCTTTCACTTC. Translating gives CASSPDRIGERSFHF.

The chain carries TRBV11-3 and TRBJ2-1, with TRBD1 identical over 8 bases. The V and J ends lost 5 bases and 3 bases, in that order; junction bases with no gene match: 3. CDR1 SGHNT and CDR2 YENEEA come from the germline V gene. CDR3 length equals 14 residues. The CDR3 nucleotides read TGTGCCAGCAGCCGGGACAGGAACTACAATGAGCAGTTCTTC. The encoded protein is CASSRDRNYNEQFF. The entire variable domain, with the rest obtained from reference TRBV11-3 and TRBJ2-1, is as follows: EAGVVQSPRYKIIEKKQPVAFWCNPISGHNTLYWYLQNLGQGPELLIRYENEEAVDDSQLPKDRFSAERLKGVDSTLKIQPAELGDSAVYLCASSRDRNYNEQFFGPGTRLTVL.

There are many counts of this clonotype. Here the CDR3 reads CASRHPLGEQYF. In DNA form, the CDR3 reads TGTGCCAGCAGGCACCCGCTAGGAGAGCAGTACTTC. The rearrangement joins TRBV28 to TRBJ2-7; unclear D gene. Trimming took off 6 bases at V and 7 bases at J, with 13 bases between the two ends. Germline-derived CDR1 and CDR2 are MDHEN and SYDVKM. The CDR3 sequence is 12 residues long.